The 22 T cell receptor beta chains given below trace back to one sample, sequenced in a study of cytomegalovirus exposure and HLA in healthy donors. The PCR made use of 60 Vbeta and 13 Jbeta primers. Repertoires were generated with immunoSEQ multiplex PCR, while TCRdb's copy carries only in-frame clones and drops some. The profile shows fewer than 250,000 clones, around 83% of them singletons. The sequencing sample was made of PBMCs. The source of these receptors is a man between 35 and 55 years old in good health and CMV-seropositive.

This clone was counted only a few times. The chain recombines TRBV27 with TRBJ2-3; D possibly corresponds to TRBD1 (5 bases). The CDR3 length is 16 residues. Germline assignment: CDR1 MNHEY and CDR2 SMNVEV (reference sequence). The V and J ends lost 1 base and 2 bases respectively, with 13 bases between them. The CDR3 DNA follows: TGTGCCAGCAGTTTATGGGCAGGGTCGACCACAGATACGCAGTATTTT. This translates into CASSLWAGSTTDTQYF.

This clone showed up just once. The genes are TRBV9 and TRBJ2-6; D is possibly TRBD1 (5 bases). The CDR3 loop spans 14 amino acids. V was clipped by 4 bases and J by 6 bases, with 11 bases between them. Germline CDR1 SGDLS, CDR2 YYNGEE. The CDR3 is CASSQGLSANVLTF. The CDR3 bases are TGTGCCAGCAGCCAGGGTTTGTCGGCCAACGTCCTGACTTTC.

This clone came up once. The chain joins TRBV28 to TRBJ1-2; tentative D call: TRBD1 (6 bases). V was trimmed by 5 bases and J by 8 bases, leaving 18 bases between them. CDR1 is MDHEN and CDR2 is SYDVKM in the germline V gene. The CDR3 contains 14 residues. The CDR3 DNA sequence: TGTGCCAGCAGTACTATACAGGGAAATGTGGGCTACACCTTC. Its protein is CASSTIQGNVGYTF.

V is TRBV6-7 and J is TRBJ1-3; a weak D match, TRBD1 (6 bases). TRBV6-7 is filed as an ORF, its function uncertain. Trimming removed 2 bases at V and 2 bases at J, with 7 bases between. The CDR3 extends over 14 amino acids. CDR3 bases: TGTGCCAGCAGTTACGGGACACCTGGAAACACCATATATTTT. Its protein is CASSYGTPGNTIYF.

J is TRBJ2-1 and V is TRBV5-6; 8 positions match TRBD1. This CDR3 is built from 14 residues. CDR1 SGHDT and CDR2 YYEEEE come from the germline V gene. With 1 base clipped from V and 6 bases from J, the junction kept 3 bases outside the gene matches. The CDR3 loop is CASSLPDRGNEQFF. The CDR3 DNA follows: TGTGCCAGCAGCTTGCCCGACAGGGGCAATGAGCAGTTCTTC.

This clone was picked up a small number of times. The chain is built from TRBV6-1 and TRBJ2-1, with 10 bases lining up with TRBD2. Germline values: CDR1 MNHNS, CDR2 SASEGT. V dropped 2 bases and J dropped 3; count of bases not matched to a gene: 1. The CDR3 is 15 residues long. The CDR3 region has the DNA TGTGCCAGCAGTGAAAGGACTAGCGGCTACAATGAGCAGTTCTTC. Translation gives CASSERTSGYNEQFF.

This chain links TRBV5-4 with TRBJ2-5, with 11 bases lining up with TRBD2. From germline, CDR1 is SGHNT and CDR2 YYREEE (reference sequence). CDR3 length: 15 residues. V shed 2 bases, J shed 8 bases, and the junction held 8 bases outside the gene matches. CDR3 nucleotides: TGTGCCAGCAGCTTCATAGCGGGAGGGTCACGCACCCAGTACTTC. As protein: CASSFIAGGSRTQYF.

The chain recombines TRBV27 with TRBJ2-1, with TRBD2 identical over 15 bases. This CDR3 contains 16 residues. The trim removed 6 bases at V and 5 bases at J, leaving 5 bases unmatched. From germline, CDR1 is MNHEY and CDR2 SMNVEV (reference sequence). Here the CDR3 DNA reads TGTGCCAGCAGGACCTGGACTAGCGGGAGGGACAATGAGCAGTTCTTC. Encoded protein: CASRTWTSGRDNEQFF.

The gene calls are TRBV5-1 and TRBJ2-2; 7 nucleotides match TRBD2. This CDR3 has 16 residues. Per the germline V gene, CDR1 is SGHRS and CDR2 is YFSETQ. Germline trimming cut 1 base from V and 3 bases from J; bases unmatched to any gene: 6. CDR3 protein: CASSLTLGGDTGELFF. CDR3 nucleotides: TGCGCCAGCAGCTTGACTTTGGGAGGGGACACCGGGGAGCTGTTTTTT.

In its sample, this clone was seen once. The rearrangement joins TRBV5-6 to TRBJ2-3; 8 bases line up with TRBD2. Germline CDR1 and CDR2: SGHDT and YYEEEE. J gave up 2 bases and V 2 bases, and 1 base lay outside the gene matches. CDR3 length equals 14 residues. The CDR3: CASSLLAVTDTQYF. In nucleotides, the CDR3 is TGTGCCAGCAGCTTACTAGCGGTCACAGATACGCAGTATTTT.

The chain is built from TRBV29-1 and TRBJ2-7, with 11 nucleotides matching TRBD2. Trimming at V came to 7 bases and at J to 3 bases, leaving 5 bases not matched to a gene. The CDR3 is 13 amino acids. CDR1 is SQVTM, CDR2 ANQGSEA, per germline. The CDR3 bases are TGCAGCGCCCTGGGACTAGCGGACTACGAGCAGTACTTC. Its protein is CSALGLADYEQYF.

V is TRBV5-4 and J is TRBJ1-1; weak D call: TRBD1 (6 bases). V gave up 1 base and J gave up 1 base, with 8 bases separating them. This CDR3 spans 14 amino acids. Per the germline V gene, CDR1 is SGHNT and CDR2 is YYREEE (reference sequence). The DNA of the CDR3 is TGTGCCAGCAGCTTGCCAGGGGCGAACACTGAAGCTTTCTTT. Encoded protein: CASSLPGANTEAFF.

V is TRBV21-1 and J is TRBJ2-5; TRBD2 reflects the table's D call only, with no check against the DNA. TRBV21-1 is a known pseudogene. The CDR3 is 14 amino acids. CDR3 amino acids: CASSSASVEETQYF. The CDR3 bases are TGTGCCAGCAGCAGCGCTAGCGTCGAGGAGACCCAGTACTTC.

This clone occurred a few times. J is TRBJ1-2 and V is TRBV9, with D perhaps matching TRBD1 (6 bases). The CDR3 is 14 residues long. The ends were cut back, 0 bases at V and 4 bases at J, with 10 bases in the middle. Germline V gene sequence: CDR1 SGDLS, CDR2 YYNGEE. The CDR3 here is CASSVGGRGYGYTF. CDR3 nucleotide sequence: TGTGCCAGCAGCGTAGGAGGCAGGGGCTATGGCTACACCTTC. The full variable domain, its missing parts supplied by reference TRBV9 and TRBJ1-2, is DSGVTQTPKHLITATGQRVTLRCSPRSGDLSVYWYQQSLDQGLQFLIQYYNGEERAKGNILERFSAQQFPDLHSELNLSSLELGDSALYFCASSVGGRGYGYTFGSGTRLTVV.

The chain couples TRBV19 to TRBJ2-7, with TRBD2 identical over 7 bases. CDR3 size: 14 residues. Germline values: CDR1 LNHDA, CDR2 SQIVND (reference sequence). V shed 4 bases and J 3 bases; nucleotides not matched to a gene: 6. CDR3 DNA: TGTGCCAGTAGTAGGTCTAGCGGAAACTACGAGCAGTACTTC. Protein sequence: CASSRSSGNYEQYF.

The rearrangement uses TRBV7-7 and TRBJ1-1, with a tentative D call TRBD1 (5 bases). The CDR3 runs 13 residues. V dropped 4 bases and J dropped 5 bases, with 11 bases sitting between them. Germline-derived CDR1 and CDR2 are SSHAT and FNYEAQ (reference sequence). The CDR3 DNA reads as TGTGCCAGCAGCTCACAGGTGGATACTGAAGCTTTCTTT. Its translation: CASSSQVDTEAFF. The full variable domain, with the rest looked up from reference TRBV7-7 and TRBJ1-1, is GAGVSQSPRYKVTKRGQDVTLRCDPISSHATLYWYQQALGQGPEFLTYFNYEAQPDKSGLPSDRFSAERPEGSISTLTIQRTEQRDSAMYRCASSSQVDTEAFFGQGTRLTVV.

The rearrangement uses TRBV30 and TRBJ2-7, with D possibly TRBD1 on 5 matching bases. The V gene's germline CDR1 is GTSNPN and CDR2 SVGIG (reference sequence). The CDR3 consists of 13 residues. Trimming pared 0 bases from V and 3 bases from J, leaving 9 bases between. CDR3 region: CAWSVQRGYEQYF. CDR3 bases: TGTGCCTGGAGTGTACAAAGGGGCTACGAGCAGTACTTC.

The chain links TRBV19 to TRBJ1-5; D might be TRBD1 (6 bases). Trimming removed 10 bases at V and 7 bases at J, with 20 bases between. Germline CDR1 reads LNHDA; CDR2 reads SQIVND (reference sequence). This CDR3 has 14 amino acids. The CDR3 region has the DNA TGTGCCACCGCGAGGGGGATACTCGGCCAGCCCCAGCATTTT. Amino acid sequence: CATARGILGQPQHF.

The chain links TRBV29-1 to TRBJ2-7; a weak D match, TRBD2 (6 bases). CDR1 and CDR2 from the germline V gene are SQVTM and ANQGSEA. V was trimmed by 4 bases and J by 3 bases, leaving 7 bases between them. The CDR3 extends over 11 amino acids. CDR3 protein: CSVGDFYEQYF. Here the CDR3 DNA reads TGCAGCGTTGGGGACTTCTACGAGCAGTACTTC.

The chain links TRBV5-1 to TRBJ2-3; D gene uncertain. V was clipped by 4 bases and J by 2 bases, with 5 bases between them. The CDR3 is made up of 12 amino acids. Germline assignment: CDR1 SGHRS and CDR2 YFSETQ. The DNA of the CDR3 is TGCGCCAGCAGCCAGGACACAGATACGCAGTATTTT. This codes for CASSQDTDTQYF.

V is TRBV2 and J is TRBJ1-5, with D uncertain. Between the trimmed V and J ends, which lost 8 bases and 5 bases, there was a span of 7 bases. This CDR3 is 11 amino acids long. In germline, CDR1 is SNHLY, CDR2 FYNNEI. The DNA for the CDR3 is TGTGCCAGCTCCTCCGATCAGCCCCAGCATTTT. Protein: CASSSDQPQHF. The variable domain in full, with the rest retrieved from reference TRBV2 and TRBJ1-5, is EPEVTQTPSHQVTQMGQEVILRCVPISNHLYFYWYRQILGQKVEFLVSFYNNEISEKSEIFDDQFSVERPDGSNFTLKIRSTKLEDSAMYFCASSSDQPQHFGDGTRLSIL.

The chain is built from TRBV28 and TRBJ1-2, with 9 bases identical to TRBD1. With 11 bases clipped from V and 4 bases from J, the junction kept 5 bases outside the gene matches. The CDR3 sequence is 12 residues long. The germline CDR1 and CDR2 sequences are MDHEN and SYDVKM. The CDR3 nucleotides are TGTGCCCTACGGACAGGGGCCTATGGCTACACCTTC. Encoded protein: CALRTGAYGYTF.